This is a list of T cell receptor beta chains from one sample in a study of shared clonotypes between healthy human individuals. Only in-frame clones appear in the TCRdb table, and some are missing; sequencing was by immunoSEQ multiplex PCR. The top ten hold approximately 0.13% of the sample, which has 2,100,000 or so clones, approximately 96% seen once. Sample: naive CD4+ T cells sorted from blood. Receptors were obtained from a young man in good health. CDR3s include the opening cysteine and the closing phenylalanine or tryptophan. A D gene is named only where the DNA matches it firmly. A row's size may be missing; if present it is once, few, many or a size class.

clone_size,d_call,j_call,v_call,cdr3_aa,cdr3_nt
NA,NA,TRBJ1-1,TRBV7-9,CASSVSGTVNTEAFF,TGTGCCAGCAGCGTATCCGGGACGGTGAACACTGAAGCTTTCTTT
NA,NA,TRBJ1-1,TRBV18,CASSPRDGTEVFF,TGTGCCAGCTCACCACGGGACGGCACTGAAGTTTTCTTT
NA,NA,TRBJ2-5,TRBV5-1,CASSLTVPPQETQYF,TGCGCCAGCAGCTTGACGGTACCGCCCCAAGAGACCCAGTACTTC
NA,NA,TRBJ1-2,TRBV21-1,CASSKGTANYGYTF,TGTGCCAGCAGCAAAGGCACAGCGAACTATGGCTACACCTTC
NA,NA,TRBJ1-3,TRBV5-1,CASSLGGDSGNTIYF,TGCGCCAGCAGCCTTGGGGGGGACTCTGGAAACACCATATATTTT
NA,TRBD1,TRBJ2-7,TRBV7-9,CASSFGTGSYEQYF,TGTGCCAGCAGCTTTGGGACAGGGTCGTACGAGCAGTACTTC
NA,NA,TRBJ1-1,TRBV5-1,CASSPAPGEAEAFF,TGCGCCAGCAGCCCAGCTCCAGGGGAGGCTGAAGCTTTCTTT
few,TRBD1,TRBJ1-3,TRBV6-6,CASSMTGGTSGNTIYF,TGTGCCAGCAGTATGACAGGGGGGACCTCTGGAAACACCATATATTTT
NA,NA,TRBJ1-2,TRBV29-1,CSVEQVIDLYGYTF,TGCAGCGTTGAACAGGTTATCGATCTCTATGGCTACACCTTC
NA,TRBD1,TRBJ1-5,TRBV7-2,CASSSHPTGGESGNQPQHF,TGTGCCAGCAGCTCCCACCCGACAGGGGGCGAAAGTGGGAATCAGCCCCAGCATTTT
NA,NA,TRBJ1-1,TRBV15,CATSRDYGNTEAFF,TGTGCCACCAGCAGAGATTATGGGAACACTGAAGCTTTCTTT
few,NA,TRBJ1-1,TRBV6-1,CASSEATGVNTEAFF,TGTGCCAGCAGTGAAGCAACGGGAGTGAACACTGAAGCTTTCTTT
NA,NA,TRBJ2-2,TRBV18,CASSRATTSNTGELFF,TGTGCCAGCTCACGGGCAACCACCTCGAACACCGGGGAGCTGTTTTTT
NA,NA,TRBJ1-1,TRBV5-6,CASSSTDNSNTEAFF,TGTGCCAGCAGCTCGACGGACAACTCGAACACTGAAGCTTTCTTT
NA,NA,TRBJ2-1,TRBV28,CASSLRGLSYNEQFF,TGTGCCAGCAGTTTACGCGGGTTGTCCTACAATGAGCAGTTCTTC
NA,TRBD1,TRBJ1-6,TRBV30,CAWRGGGISPLHF,TGTGCCTGGAGAGGAGGGGGCATTTCACCCCTCCACTTT
NA,NA,TRBJ2-7,TRBV5-1,CASSSRSSYEQYF,TGCGCCAGCAGCTCCCGGTCGTCCTACGAGCAGTACTTC
NA,TRBD1,TRBJ2-7,TRBV7-8,CASSEGQGIPSYEQYF,TGTGCCAGCAGCGAGGGACAGGGAATTCCTTCCTACGAGCAGTACTTC
NA,TRBD2,TRBJ2-5,TRBV19,CASSTRGVTSSGRVQETQYF,TGTGCCAGTAGTACCCGGGGGGTTACCTCTAGCGGGAGAGTCCAAGAGACCCAGTACTTC
once,TRBD2,TRBJ2-2,TRBV4-2,CASSQGASGSGELFF,TGTGCCAGCAGCCAAGGAGCTAGCGGGAGCGGGGAGCTGTTTTTT
NA,NA,TRBJ1-2,TRBV7-2,CASSLASESYGYTF,TGTGCCAGCAGCTTAGCTTCAGAGTCCTATGGCTACACCTTC
NA,NA,TRBJ1-4,TRBV29-1,CSVSWGRAISEEKLFF,TGCAGCGTAAGTTGGGGCAGGGCGATCTCGGAAGAAAAACTGTTTTTT
NA,TRBD1,TRBJ1-2,TRBV6-5,CASSKAGTGYGYTF,TGTGCCAGCAGTAAAGCCGGGACAGGGTACGGCTACACCTTC
once,TRBD1,TRBJ1-5,TRBV5-8,CASRLQGEGNQPQHF,TGTGCCAGCAGGTTACAGGGGGAAGGCAATCAGCCCCAGCATTTT